This TCR beta chain was retrieved from a study of T-cell memory formation after mild COVID-19. After 5'RACE with constant-segment primers, TCR alpha and TCR beta cDNA libraries carrying sample barcodes and UMIs were obtained. TCRdb itself ran the 5' RACE reads through MiXCR, one entry per CDR3 protein. In the table there are fewer than 250,000 distinct CDR3 sequences, approximately 15% of which are singletons. Per germline, CDR1 SNHLY and CDR2 FYNNEI. Trimming removed 7 bases from V and 2 bases from J, with 14 bases in between. The CDR3 length is 14 residues. Concerning this clonotype: Its target is not known.

Points from the study as a whole: Contracting clones from day 15 to 85 showed balanced CD4/CD8; later expanders favored CD4+.

This rearrangement joins TRBV2 to TRBJ2-5, with D possibly called TRBD1 or TRBD2 (5 bases each). Sequenced input: PBMCs or a T cell subset sorted from them (not recorded which). The clonotype comes from an adult woman who had mild COVID-19 (a few samples of this study predate the infection). Cell type and time point are not known. The CDR3 spells CASIGERAQETQYF. In DNA, the CDR3 is TGTGCCAGCATAGGGGAGAGGGCACAAGAGACCCAGTACTTC.